The 27 T cell receptor beta chains below were found in one sample sequenced in a study of blood T cell repertoires in COVID-19. TCRdb keeps only in-frame clones here, not all; method: immunoSEQ multiplex PCR. Of more than 20,000 clones in the sample, around 89% were seen once. The specimen was peripheral blood. Receptors originate from a human donor with active COVID-19. The donor label of this sample is uncertain.

The chain uses TRBV6-5 and TRBJ1-2, with 7 bases that match TRBD1. Germline V CDR1 and CDR2: MNHEY, SVGAGI. The CDR3 extends over 12 amino acids. Trimming took 8 bases from V and 5 from J; bases not matched to a gene: 5. The DNA of the CDR3 is TGTGCCAGCCCGGGACAGATGTATGGCTACACCTTC. Its protein product is CASPGQMYGYTF.

The chain employs TRBV18 and TRBJ2-7; 7 nucleotides agree with TRBD2. The germline V gene encodes CDR1 KGHSH and CDR2 LQKENI. After removal of 4 bases from V and 6 bases from J, the junction contained 12 bases not matched to a gene. The CDR3 extends over 15 amino acids. CDR3 amino acids: CASSLSLALGSEQYF. DNA for the CDR3: TGTGCCAGCTCACTCTCACTAGCGCTAGGGAGCGAGCAGTACTTC.

This clone came up a few times. The chain has TRBV7-9 and TRBJ1-3; D possibly corresponds to TRBD1 (5 bases). The germline V and J ends were trimmed by 4 bases and 0 bases, with 16 bases remaining between them. This CDR3 contains 17 residues. Germline lookup yields CDR1 SEHNR and CDR2 FQNEAQ (reference sequence). CDR3 nucleotides: TGTGCCAGCAGCTCAACCAGACAGAGAAACTCTGGAAACACCATATATTTT. This encodes CASSSTRQRNSGNTIYF.

The chain carries TRBV7-2 and TRBJ1-1; D is ambiguous. Germline V gives CDR1 SGHTA, CDR2 FQGNSA. The CDR3 totals 15 residues. Trimming left V 0 bases short and J 2 bases short, with 10 bases between. In DNA form, the CDR3 reads TGTGCCAGCAGCTTAGCGCATCGAGGCAACACTGAAGCTTTCTTT. Protein: CASSLAHRGNTEAFF. The variable domain in full, with the rest retrieved from reference TRBV7-2 and TRBJ1-1, is GAGVSQSPSNKVTEKGKDVELRCDPISGHTALYWYRQSLGQGLEFLIYFQGNSAPDKSGLPSDRFSAERTGGSVSTLTIQRTQQEDSAVYLCASSLAHRGNTEAFFGQGTRLTVV.

The chain combines TRBV12-3 or TRBV12-4 with TRBJ2-5, with a possible D match to TRBD2 (6 bases). The CDR3 loop spans 13 amino acids. V lost 3 bases and J 5 bases, leaving 10 bases between the germline ends. Written as DNA, the CDR3 is TGTGCCAGCAGTTTTGGGGGGTTGGAGACCCAGTACTTC. This translates into CASSFGGLETQYF.

The V and J genes are TRBV7-8 and TRBJ2-4, with TRBD2 identical over 9 bases. Per germline, CDR1 SGHVS and CDR2 FQNEAQ. Germline trimming cut 1 base from V and 4 bases from J; bases unmatched to any gene: 5. This CDR3 region has 16 residues. The CDR3 coding sequence is TGTGCCAGCAGCTTAGGAGGCGGGGGGGTAAAAAACATTCAGTACTTC. Its translation: CASSLGGGGVKNIQYF. Drawing the rest from reference TRBV7-8 and TRBJ2-4, the complete variable domain is GAGVSQSPRYKVAKRGQDVALRCDPISGHVSLFWYQQALGQGPEFLTYFQNEAQLDKSGLPSDRFFAERPEGSVSTLKIQRTQQEDSAVYLCASSLGGGGVKNIQYFGAGTRLSVL.

The J gene is TRBJ2-1, the V gene TRBV6-2 or TRBV6-3, with 8 bases fitting TRBD2. Looked up from germline, CDR1 is MNHEY and CDR2 is SVGEGT. The CDR3 extends over 14 amino acids. J lost 6 bases, V lost 2 bases, and 3 bases had no gene match. The CDR3 DNA reads TGTGCCAGCAGTTACGTAGCGGGATTCAATGAGCAGTTCTTC. The encoded protein is CASSYVAGFNEQFF.

The chain combines TRBV9 with TRBJ2-3; D is perhaps TRBD2 (6 bases). The CDR3 covers 15 residues. V lost 4 bases and J 0 bases, leaving 12 bases between the germline ends. Looked up from germline, CDR1 is SGDLS and CDR2 is YYNGEE. The DNA of the CDR3 is TGTGCCAGCAGCCCGCGGACTACTAGCACAGATACGCAGTATTTT. Translation: CASSPRTTSTDTQYF.

This chain joins TRBV12-5 and TRBJ2-2; D may be TRBD2 (6 bases). The germline V gene has CDR1 LGHNT and CDR2 FRNRAP. The CDR3 extends over 15 amino acids. The V and J ends lost 1 base and 5 bases respectively, with 11 bases between them. In DNA form, the CDR3 reads TGTGCTAGTGGTTTGGGGGACTCGTGGACCGGGGAGCTGTTTTTT. It is translated as CASGLGDSWTGELFF.

The V gene is TRBV7-3, the J gene TRBJ2-2; TRBD2 aligns across 10 bases. V lost 1 base and J lost 3; bases outside the gene matches: 5. This CDR3 region has 17 residues. Germline V gene data show CDR1 as SGHTA and CDR2 as FQGTGA. As DNA, the CDR3 is TGTGCCAGCAGCTTAAGTCGGCTAGCGGGGGACACCGGGGAGCTGTTTTTT. This translates into CASSLSRLAGDTGELFF.

This rearrangement joins TRBV14 to TRBJ2-7; D unclear. CDR1 is SGHDN and CDR2 is FVKESK in the germline V gene. The V and J ends lost 3 bases and 4 bases respectively, with 10 bases between them. The CDR3 covers 13 residues. The CDR3 is CASSQFERYEQYF. Here the CDR3 DNA reads TGTGCCAGCAGCCAGTTCGAACGGTACGAGCAGTACTTC.

The gene calls are TRBV4-2 and TRBJ2-1; 7 bases map to TRBD2. This CDR3 region has 15 residues. Unmatched junction bases numbered 5, after V lost 3 bases and J lost 3 bases. Germline assignment: CDR1 LGHNA and CDR2 YNFKEQ. CDR3 region: CASSHGGGVYNEQFF. DNA of the CDR3: TGTGCCAGCAGCCATGGCGGGGGTGTCTACAATGAGCAGTTCTTC.

J is TRBJ2-3 and V is TRBV18; possible D gene TRBD2, 6 bases. V was pared by 4 bases and J by 2 bases, with 13 bases between. CDR1 is KGHSH, CDR2 LQKENI, per germline. This CDR3 is 15 amino acids long. The CDR3 DNA reads as TGTGCCAGCTCACGATCTAGCGTCCCCACAGATACGCAGTATTTT. This encodes CASSRSSVPTDTQYF.

This chain uses TRBV28 with TRBJ2-5, with 8 bases lining up with TRBD2. The CDR3 sequence is 15 residues long. The germline V gene encodes CDR1 MDHEN and CDR2 SYDVKM. With 5 bases clipped from V and 2 bases from J, the junction kept 7 bases outside the gene matches. CDR3 DNA: TGTGCCAGCAGTAGGAGCGGGAGAGGGCAAGAGACCCAGTACTTC. Translation gives CASSRSGRGQETQYF.

The rearrangement links TRBV28 to TRBJ1-6, with D possibly matching TRBD1 (6 bases). This CDR3 contains 15 residues. Germline-derived CDR1 and CDR2 are MDHEN and SYDVKM. Trimming removed 5 bases at V and 10 bases at J, with 18 bases between. The CDR3 nucleotides are TGTGCCAGCAGTCCCAATACAGGGAGTAGGTCACCCCTCCACTTT. It translates to CASSPNTGSRSPLHF.

This rearrangement joins TRBV7-8 to TRBJ2-7; TRBD2 matches at 8 bases. Germline values: CDR1 SGHVS, CDR2 FQNEAQ. V was clipped by 5 bases and J by 5 bases; unmatched bases: 8. The CDR3 spans 14 residues. The CDR3 DNA follows: TGTGCCAGCAGCCGAGCGGGAGTCCCCGACGAGCAGTACTTC. Its protein is CASSRAGVPDEQYF.

The CDR3: CASTQGREQYF. The DNA for the CDR3 is TGTGCCAGCACCCAGGGGAGAGAGCAGTACTTC. This chain links TRBV6-5 with TRBJ2-7, with D possibly TRBD1 on 6 matching bases. Germline V gene sequence: CDR1 MNHEY, CDR2 SVGAGI. V lost 7 bases, J lost 7 bases, and 11 bases lay in between. CDR3 length: 11 amino acids.

This clone was seen only once. V gene TRBV7-9 combines with J gene TRBJ2-3; 9 nucleotides match TRBD2. V was clipped by 5 bases and J by 1 base; unmatched bases: 10. Germline loops: CDR1 SEHNR, CDR2 FQNEAQ (reference sequence). The CDR3 consists of 17 residues. CDR3 DNA sequence: TGTGCCAGCAGCCCCCCCCCGACTAGCGGTCGCACAGATACGCAGTATTTT. Encoded protein: CASSPPPTSGRTDTQYF.

J is TRBJ1-5 and V is TRBV10-3; maybe TRBD1 (5 bases). The CDR3 runs to 14 residues. Germline V gene lookup returns CDR1 ENHRY and CDR2 SYGVKD. The V end was cut by 10 bases, the J end by 1 base, with 14 bases between. The CDR3 coding sequence is TGTGCCACCGGGGGAGTGGGAAGCAATCAGCCCCAGCATTTT. Its protein product is CATGGVGSNQPQHF.

The rearrangement links TRBV28 to TRBJ1-1, with D unclear. V lost 2 bases to trimming and J lost 0 bases, with 7 bases between them. Looked up from germline, CDR1 is MDHEN and CDR2 is SYDVKM. The CDR3 spans 14 residues. The CDR3 spells CASSLGLMNTEAFF. CDR3 DNA: TGTGCCAGCAGTTTAGGCCTTATGAACACTGAAGCTTTCTTT. The complete variable domain, with remaining parts taken from reference TRBV28 and TRBJ1-1, reads DVKVTQSSRYLVKRTGEKVFLECVQDMDHENMFWYRQDPGLGLRLIYFSYDVKMKEKGDIPEGYSVSREKKERFSLILESASTNQTSMYLCASSLGLMNTEAFFGQGTRLTVV.

The chain recombines TRBV4-1 with TRBJ1-1, with D tentatively TRBD1 (5 bases). Between the trimmed V and J ends, which lost 7 bases and 4 bases, there was a span of 13 bases. CDR3 length equals 13 residues. CDR1 is MGHRA and CDR2 is YSYEKL in the germline V gene. The CDR3 DNA is TGCGCCAGCATGATGGTGGGGGGCACTGAAGCTTTCTTT. It is translated as CASMMVGGTEAFF.

V usage is TRBV27 and J usage is TRBJ2-3; D call uncertain. The CDR3 contains 14 residues. V was cut by 2 bases and J by 2 bases, with 8 bases left in between. CDR1 and CDR2 from the germline V gene are MNHEY and SMNVEV (reference sequence). Here the CDR3 DNA reads TGTGCCAGCAGTTTAGAAGCACCCACAGATACGCAGTATTTT. Encoded protein: CASSLEAPTDTQYF.

The chain is built from TRBV28 and TRBJ2-5; the match to TRBD2 covers 7 bases. J gave up 7 bases and V 7 bases, and 15 bases lay outside the gene matches. In germline, CDR1 is MDHEN, CDR2 SYDVKM. The CDR3 extends over 15 amino acids. Here the CDR3 DNA reads TGTGCCAGCAACCCGGATCCTAGCGGAGCGGGGACCCAGTACTTC. This translates into CASNPDPSGAGTQYF. The whole variable domain, remainder taken from reference TRBV28 and TRBJ2-5, is DVKVTQSSRYLVKRTGEKVFLECVQDMDHENMFWYRQDPGLGLRLIYFSYDVKMKEKGDIPEGYSVSREKKERFSLILESASTNQTSMYLCASNPDPSGAGTQYFGPGTRLLVL.

This clone was seen a few times. The chain couples TRBV7-9 to TRBJ1-6; 8 nucleotides align to TRBD1. Germline values: CDR1 SEHNR, CDR2 FQNEAQ (reference sequence). V lost 5 bases, J lost 7 bases, and 10 bases stayed unmatched. The CDR3 has 16 amino acids. CDR3 nucleotide sequence: TGTGCCAGCAGCCGCCCAAACACAGGGGGGAATTCACCCCTCCACTTT. Protein sequence: CASSRPNTGGNSPLHF.

This chain links TRBV6-2 or TRBV6-3 with TRBJ1-1, with TRBD1 identical over 11 bases. CDR1 is MNHEY, CDR2 SVGEGT, per germline. The CDR3 has 14 amino acids. V gave up 2 bases and J gave up 5 bases; unmatched junction bases: 1. DNA for the CDR3: TGTGCCAGCAGTTACGGGACAGGGGGGACTGAAGCTTTCTTT. Amino acids: CASSYGTGGTEAFF.

The chain has TRBV5-1 and TRBJ2-5, with D possibly being TRBD2 (6 bases). This CDR3 comprises 15 residues. Trimming cost V 0 bases and J 2 bases, with 11 bases left between them. Looked up from germline, CDR1 is SGHRS and CDR2 is YFSETQ. DNA for the CDR3: TGCGCCAGCAGCTTGGAGGGACTTGGACAAGAGACCCAGTACTTC. Translation: CASSLEGLGQETQYF.

The chain combines TRBV30 with TRBJ2-3, with D perhaps TRBD2 (6 bases). Germline CDR1 is GTSNPN and CDR2 is SVGIG (reference sequence). The V end was cut by 7 bases, the J end by 2 bases, with 16 bases between. The CDR3 length is 14 residues. CDR3 sequence (DNA): TGTGCCTTGTCGACTAGTGGGAACACAGATACGCAGTATTTT. This codes for CALSTSGNTDTQYF.